Below, 4 T cell receptor beta chains from the same sample are listed, as sequenced in a study of blood T cell repertoires in COVID-19. Produced via immunoSEQ multiplex PCR; TCRdb's table is partial and in-frame only. The sample has 300,000 or so clones; around four fifths are singletons. The sample taken for sequencing was peripheral blood. These receptors all stem from a woman aged 45-59 years with active or convalescent COVID-19.

This chain connects TRBV5-1 to TRBJ1-1; 7 bases fit TRBD1. V dropped 3 bases and J dropped 5; count of bases not matched to a gene: 7. CDR1 and CDR2 from the germline V gene are SGHRS and YFSETQ. The CDR3 totals 14 residues. The CDR3 is CASSWITGETEAFF. The CDR3 nucleotides are TGCGCCAGCAGCTGGATCACAGGGGAAACTGAAGCTTTCTTT.

For the CDR3, the DNA is TGTGCCAGCAGTTTCAGGGGGATCTCCTACAATGAGCAGTTCTTC. It encodes CASSFRGISYNEQFF. The chain has TRBV27 and TRBJ2-1; TRBD1 matches at 7 bases. J was trimmed by 0 bases and V by 3 bases; bases with no gene match: 2. The CDR3 length is 15 residues. Germline V lookup: CDR1 MNHEY, CDR2 SMNVEV (reference sequence).

This clone was seen a single time. This may stem from a read error, because a much larger clone lies one nucleotide away. The sample has other DNA sequences that encode this CDR3 too. The J gene is TRBJ1-2, the V gene TRBV12-3 or TRBV12-4, with D unresolved. Trimming took 3 bases from V and 0 from J, leaving 2 bases between them. The CDR3 covers 12 residues. The CDR3 here is CASSFTNYGYTF. In DNA, the CDR3 is TGTGCCAGCAGTTTTACTAACTATGGCTACACCTTC.

The rearrangement joins TRBV14 to TRBJ1-6; D unresolved. Germline V gives CDR1 SGHDN, CDR2 FVKESK. The CDR3 runs 14 residues. Between the trimmed V and J ends, which lost 2 bases and 7 bases, there was a span of 9 bases. As DNA, the CDR3 is TGTGCCAGCAGCCAAAGCCTATTAAATTCACCCCTCCACTTT. This translates into CASSQSLLNSPLHF.